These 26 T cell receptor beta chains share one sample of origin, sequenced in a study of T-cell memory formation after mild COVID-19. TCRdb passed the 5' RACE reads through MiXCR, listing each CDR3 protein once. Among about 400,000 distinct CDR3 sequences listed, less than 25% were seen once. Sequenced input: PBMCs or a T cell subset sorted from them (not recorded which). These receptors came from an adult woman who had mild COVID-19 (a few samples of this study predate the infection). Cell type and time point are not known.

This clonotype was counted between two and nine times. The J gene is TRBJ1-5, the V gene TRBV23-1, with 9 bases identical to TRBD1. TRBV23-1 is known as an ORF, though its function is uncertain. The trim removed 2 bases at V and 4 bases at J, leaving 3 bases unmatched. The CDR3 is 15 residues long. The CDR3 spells CASSQMGTGNQPQHF. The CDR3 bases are TGCGCCAGCAGTCAAATGGGGACAGGGAATCAGCCCCAGCATTTT.

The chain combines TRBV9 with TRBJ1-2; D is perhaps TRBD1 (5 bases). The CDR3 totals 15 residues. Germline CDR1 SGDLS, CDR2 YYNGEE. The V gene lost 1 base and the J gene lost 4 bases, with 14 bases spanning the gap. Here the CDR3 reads CASSVLDTFSYGYTF. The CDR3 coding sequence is TGTGCCAGCAGCGTACTGGACACTTTCAGCTATGGCTACACCTTC.

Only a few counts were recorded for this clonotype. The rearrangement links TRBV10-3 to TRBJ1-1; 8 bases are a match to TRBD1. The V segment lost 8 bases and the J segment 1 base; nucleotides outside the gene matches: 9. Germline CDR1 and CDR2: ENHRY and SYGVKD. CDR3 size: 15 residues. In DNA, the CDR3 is TGTGCCATCTCTGGGGTGGGACAGGCGAACACTGAAGCTTTCTTT. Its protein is CAISGVGQANTEAFF.

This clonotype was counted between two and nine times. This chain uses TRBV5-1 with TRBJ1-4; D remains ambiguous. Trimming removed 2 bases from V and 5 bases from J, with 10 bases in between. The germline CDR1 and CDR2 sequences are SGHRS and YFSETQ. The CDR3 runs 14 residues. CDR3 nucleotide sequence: TGCGCCAGCAGCTTCGACCCTTCCAATGAAAAACTGTTTTTT. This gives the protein CASSFDPSNEKLFF.

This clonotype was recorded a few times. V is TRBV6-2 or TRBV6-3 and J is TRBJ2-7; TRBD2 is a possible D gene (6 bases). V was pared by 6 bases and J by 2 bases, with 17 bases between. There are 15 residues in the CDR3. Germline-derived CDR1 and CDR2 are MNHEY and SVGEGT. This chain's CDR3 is CASRSTWGDPYEQYF. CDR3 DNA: TGTGCCAGCAGATCAACCTGGGGGGACCCCTACGAGCAGTACTTC.

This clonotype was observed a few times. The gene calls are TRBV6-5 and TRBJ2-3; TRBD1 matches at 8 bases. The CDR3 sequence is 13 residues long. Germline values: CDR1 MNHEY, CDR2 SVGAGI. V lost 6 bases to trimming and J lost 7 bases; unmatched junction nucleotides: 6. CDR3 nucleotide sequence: TGTGCCAGCAGACATGGACAGGGCAATACGCAGTATTTT. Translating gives CASRHGQGNTQYF.

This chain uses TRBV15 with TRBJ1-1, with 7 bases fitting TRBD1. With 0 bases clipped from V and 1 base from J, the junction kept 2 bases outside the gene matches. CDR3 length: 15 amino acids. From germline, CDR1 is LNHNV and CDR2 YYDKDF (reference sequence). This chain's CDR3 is CATSRDRDRNTEAFF. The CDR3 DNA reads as TGTGCCACCAGCAGAGACCGGGACAGGAACACTGAAGCTTTCTTT.

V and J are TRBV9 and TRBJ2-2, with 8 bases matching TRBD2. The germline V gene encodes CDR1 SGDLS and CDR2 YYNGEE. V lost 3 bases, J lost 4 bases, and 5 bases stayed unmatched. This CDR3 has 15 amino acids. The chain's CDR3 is CASSESGGGTGELFF. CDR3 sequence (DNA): TGTGCCAGCAGCGAGAGCGGGGGAGGCACCGGGGAGCTGTTTTTT.

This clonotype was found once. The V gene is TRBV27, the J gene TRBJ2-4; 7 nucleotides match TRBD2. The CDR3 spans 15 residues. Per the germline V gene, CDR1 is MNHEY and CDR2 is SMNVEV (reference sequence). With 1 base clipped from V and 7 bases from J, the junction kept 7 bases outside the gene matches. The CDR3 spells CASSLYGLVGNIQYF. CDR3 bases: TGTGCCAGCAGTTTATACGGACTAGTCGGGAACATTCAGTACTTC.

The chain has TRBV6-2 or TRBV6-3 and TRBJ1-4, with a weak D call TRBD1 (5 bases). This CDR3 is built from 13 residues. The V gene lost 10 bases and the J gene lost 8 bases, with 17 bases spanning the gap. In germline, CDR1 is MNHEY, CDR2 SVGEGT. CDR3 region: CATGRTRVEKLFF. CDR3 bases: TGTGCCACCGGAAGAACCAGGGTCGAAAAACTGTTTTTT.

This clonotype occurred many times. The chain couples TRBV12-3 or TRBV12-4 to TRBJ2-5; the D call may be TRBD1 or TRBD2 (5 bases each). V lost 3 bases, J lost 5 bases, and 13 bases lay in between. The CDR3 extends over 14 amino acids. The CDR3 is CASSFYGKGETQYF. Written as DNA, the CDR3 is TGTGCCAGCAGTTTCTACGGGAAGGGGGAGACCCAGTACTTC.

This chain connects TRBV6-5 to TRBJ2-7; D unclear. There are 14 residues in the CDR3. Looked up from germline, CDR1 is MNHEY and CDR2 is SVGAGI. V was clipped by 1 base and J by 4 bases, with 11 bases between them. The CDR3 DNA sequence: TGTGCCAGCAGTTACTTAAGGTCAAAATACGAGCAGTACTTC. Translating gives CASSYLRSKYEQYF.

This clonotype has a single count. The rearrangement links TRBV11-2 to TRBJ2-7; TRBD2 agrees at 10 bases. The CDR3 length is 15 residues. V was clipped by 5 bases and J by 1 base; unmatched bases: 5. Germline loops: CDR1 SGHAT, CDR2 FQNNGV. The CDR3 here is CASSPERGGSYEQYF. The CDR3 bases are TGTGCCAGCAGCCCCGAGCGGGGGGGGTCCTACGAGCAGTACTTC.

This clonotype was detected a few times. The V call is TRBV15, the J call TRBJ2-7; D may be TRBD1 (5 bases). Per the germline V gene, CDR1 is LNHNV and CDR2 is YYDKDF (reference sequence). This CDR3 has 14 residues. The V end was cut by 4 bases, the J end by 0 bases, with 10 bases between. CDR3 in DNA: TGTGCCACCAGCATAGACAGTAGCTCCTACGAGCAGTACTTC. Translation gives CATSIDSSSYEQYF.

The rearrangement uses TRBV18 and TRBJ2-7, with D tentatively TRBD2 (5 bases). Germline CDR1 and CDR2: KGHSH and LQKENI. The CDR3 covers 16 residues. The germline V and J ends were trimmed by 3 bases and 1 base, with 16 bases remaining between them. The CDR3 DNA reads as TGTGCCAGCTCACCCGGCGAGTTTGGACTGTCCTACGAGCAGTACTTC. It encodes CASSPGEFGLSYEQYF.

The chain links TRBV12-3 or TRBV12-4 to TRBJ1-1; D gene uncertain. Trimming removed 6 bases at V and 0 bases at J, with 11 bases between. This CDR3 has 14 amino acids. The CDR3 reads CASSNSAMNTEAFF. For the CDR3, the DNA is TGTGCCAGCAGCAACAGCGCCATGAACACTGAAGCTTTCTTT.

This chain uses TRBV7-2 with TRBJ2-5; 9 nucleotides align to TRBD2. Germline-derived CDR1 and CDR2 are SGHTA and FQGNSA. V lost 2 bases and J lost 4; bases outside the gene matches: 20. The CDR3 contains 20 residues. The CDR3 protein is CASSLRTLVPREGRRETQYF. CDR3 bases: TGTGCCAGCAGCTTAAGGACATTGGTTCCGCGGGAGGGTCGTCGAGAGACCCAGTACTTC.

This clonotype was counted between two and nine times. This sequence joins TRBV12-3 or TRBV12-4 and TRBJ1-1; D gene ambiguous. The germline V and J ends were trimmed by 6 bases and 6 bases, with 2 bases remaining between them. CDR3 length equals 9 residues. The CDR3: CASRPEAFF. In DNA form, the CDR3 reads TGTGCCAGCAGACCTGAAGCTTTCTTT.

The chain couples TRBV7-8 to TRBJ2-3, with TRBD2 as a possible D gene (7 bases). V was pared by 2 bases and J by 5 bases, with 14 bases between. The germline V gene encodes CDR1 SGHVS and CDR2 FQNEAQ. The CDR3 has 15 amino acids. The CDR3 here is CASSLRGGAQDTQYF. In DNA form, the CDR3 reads TGTGCCAGCAGCTTAAGGGGGGGCGCACAAGATACGCAGTATTTT.

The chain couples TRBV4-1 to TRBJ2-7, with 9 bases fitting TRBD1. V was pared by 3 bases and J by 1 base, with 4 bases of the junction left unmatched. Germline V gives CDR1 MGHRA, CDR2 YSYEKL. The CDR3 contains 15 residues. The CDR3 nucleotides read TGCGCCAGCAGCCACGCCGGGACAGGGTCCTACGAGCAGTACTTC. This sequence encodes CASSHAGTGSYEQYF.

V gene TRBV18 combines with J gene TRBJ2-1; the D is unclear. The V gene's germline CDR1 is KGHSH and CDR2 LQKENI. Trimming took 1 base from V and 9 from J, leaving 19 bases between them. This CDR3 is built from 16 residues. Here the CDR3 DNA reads TGTGCCAGCTCACCACAGGCCCGCCGGTCGGCAACTGAGCAGTTCTTC. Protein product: CASSPQARRSATEQFF.

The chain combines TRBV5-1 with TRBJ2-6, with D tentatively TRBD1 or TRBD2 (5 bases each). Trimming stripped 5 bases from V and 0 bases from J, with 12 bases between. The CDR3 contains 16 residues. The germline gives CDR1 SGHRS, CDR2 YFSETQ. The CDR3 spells CASSHVGTSGANVLTF. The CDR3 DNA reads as TGCGCCAGCAGTCATGTGGGGACCTCTGGGGCCAACGTCCTGACTTTC.

The CDR3 protein is CAISESRQGFYGYTF. The CDR3 nucleotides read TGTGCCATCAGTGAGTCACGACAGGGCTTCTATGGCTACACCTTC. V is TRBV10-3 and J is TRBJ1-2; 7 bases fit TRBD1. This CDR3 region has 15 residues. Germline trimming cut 0 bases from V and 4 bases from J; bases unmatched to any gene: 5. Germline CDR1 reads ENHRY; CDR2 reads SYGVKD.

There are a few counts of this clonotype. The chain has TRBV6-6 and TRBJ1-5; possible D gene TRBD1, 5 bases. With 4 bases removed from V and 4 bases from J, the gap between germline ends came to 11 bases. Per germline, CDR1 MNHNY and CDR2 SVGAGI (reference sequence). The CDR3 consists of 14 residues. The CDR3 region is CASSFSEGNQPQHF. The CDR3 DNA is TGTGCCAGCAGTTTCTCCGAGGGGAATCAGCCCCAGCATTTT.

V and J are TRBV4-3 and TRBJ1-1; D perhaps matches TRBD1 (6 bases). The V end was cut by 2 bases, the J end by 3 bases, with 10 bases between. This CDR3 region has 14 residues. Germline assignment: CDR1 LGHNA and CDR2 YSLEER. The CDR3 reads CASSQLTGHTEAFF. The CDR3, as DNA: TGCGCCAGCAGCCAATTAACAGGGCACACTGAAGCTTTCTTT.

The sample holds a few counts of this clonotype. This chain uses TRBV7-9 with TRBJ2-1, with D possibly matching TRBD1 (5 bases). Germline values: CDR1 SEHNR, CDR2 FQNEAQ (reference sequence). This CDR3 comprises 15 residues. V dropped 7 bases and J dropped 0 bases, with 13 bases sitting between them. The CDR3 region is CASNTGYSSYNEQFF. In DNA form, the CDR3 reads TGTGCCAGCAACACAGGATACAGCTCCTACAATGAGCAGTTCTTC.